This TCR beta chain was documented in a study of blood T cell repertoires in COVID-19 (dated by TCRdb to 2018 to 2020). Regarding the research as a whole: Collaborator samples came from the United States, Italy and Spain and covered acute and convalescent phases of COVID-19. Nearly every sample came with metadata listing a de-identified subject ID, COVID-19 status, age in years and sex. The prospective study material was composed of cDNA or gDNA derived from T cells, B-cell-depleted T cells, or PBMCs. HLA class I and class II types, where available, came from metadata supplied by the sample provider rather than from assay-based typing. A freely available public database, intended as a resource for researchers studying the immune response to SARS-CoV-2, is where the repertoires were released. The dataset comprised deeply sampled blood TCRbeta repertoires from subjects exposed to, actively infected with, or recovered from COVID-19. Samples were obtained from the ongoing ImmuneRACE study (first 160 participants) and from over 1,000 subjects provided by 6 global collaborators.

The CDR3 measures 12 amino acids from cysteine to phenylalanine. Only CDR3 DNA remains: 36 bases, in frame from the first base. V was cut back by 8 bases and J by 2 bases, leaving a gap of 9 bases between them. Per the germline V gene, ENHRY is the CDR1 and SYGVKD is the CDR2. Summary of the overall study and its limitations: The quantity of clinical and demographic metadata differed by source and by participant and was supplied without curation.

TCRbeta CDR3 regions were amplified from genomic DNA by means of the immunoSEQ Assay, a bias-controlled multiplex PCR. The original methods were these. The number of nucleated cells in each sample was estimated from the amplification of reference gene primers within the assay. To quantify the absolute abundance of each unique TCRbeta CDR3 rearrangement, sequence reads were collapsed and filtered. For each sample, productive Simpson clonality was calculated as the square root of Simpson's diversity index across productive rearrangements. The table was pulled from immuneACCESS by TCRdb, which kept in-frame rearrangements only. Such tables lose some clones; where checked, under half of the loss comes from unresolved V genes, and the rest has no known cause. V, J and clone size are those of that table, while D and trimming were read from the DNA. This sample has tens of thousands of clones in its table, and over 80% of those were observed once. The biggest ten clones account for under 9.5% of the sample.

Collaborating institutions collected whole blood in K2EDTA tubes following their own protocols. For TCRbeta analysis, collaborator samples were shipped as frozen whole blood, as isolated PBMCs, or as DNA extracted from either sample type. In the case of this clone: Its antigen is not yet known. It has no much larger one-base neighbor in the sample; base qualities were not kept.

The sample was peripheral blood. The chain uses TRBV10-3 and TRBJ2-5, and possibly TRBD2, on 6 matching bases. This clonotype originated in a human donor with active COVID-19. The donor label of this sample is uncertain. The encoded CDR3 is CAISGEQETQYF. The sequenced DNA is TGTGCCATCTCGGGGGAACAAGAGACCCAGTACTTC.